These 21 T cell receptor beta chains were sequenced from one sample in a study of blood T cell repertoires in COVID-19. This table comes from immunoSEQ multiplex PCR, and its TCRdb copy is limited to in-frame clones, with some not included. The data contain 300,000 to 450,000 clones, around 87% of them singletons. Sequencing input: PBMCs or T cells enriched from blood (not recorded which). Receptor source: a man aged 25-45 years who had recovered from COVID-19.

The chain couples TRBV7-9 to TRBJ1-3; D unresolved. V lost 0 bases to trimming and J lost 0 bases, with 12 bases between them. CDR1 SEHNR and CDR2 FQNEAQ come from the germline V gene (reference sequence). The CDR3 has 17 residues. The CDR3: CASSLAELLNSGNTIYF. The CDR3 region has the DNA TGTGCCAGCAGCTTAGCAGAGTTACTAAACTCTGGAAACACCATATATTTT.

The chain couples TRBV7-9 to TRBJ2-3, with TRBD1 matching 8 bases. Germline V gives CDR1 SEHNR, CDR2 FQNEAQ (reference sequence). The CDR3 has 15 amino acids. The V and J ends lost 5 bases and 2 bases, in that order; junction bases with no gene match: 6. CDR3: CASSEGQGNTDTQYF. CDR3 nucleotides: TGTGCCAGCAGCGAAGGACAGGGAAACACAGATACGCAGTATTTT.

The CDR3 region is CASSWTVTDREANYGYTF. The CDR3 bases are TGTGCCAGCAGTTGGACCGTGACCGACAGGGAAGCTAACTATGGCTACACCTTC. The rearrangement links TRBV6-2 or TRBV6-3 to TRBJ1-2; 7 bases agree with TRBD1. Germline CDR1 reads MNHEY; CDR2 reads SVGEGT. V was clipped by 4 bases and J by 0 bases; unmatched bases: 14. The CDR3 totals 18 residues.

Turning to this clone: Other DNA sequences in this specimen translate into the identical CDR3. V is TRBV7-9 and J is TRBJ2-5; D gene ambiguous. This CDR3 comprises 15 residues. Trimming cost V 1 base and J 2 bases, with 11 bases left between them. Germline CDR1 SEHNR, CDR2 FQNEAQ (reference sequence). CDR3 DNA sequence: TGTGCCAGCAGCTTAGGGTTGGCCGGGCAAGAGACCCAGTACTTC. This gives the protein CASSLGLAGQETQYF.

V usage is TRBV13 and J usage is TRBJ2-3, with D possibly matching TRBD2 (7 bases). CDR3 length: 18 residues. The germline V gene encodes CDR1 PRHDT and CDR2 FYEKMQ (reference sequence). V was cut by 7 bases and J by 6 bases, with 29 bases left in between. CDR3 DNA: TGTGCCAGCATCCTTCGGGGCGCGGGGGCCCTAGGTAGGGATACGCAGTATTTT. Protein: CASILRGAGALGRDTQYF.

The table lists this clone with a few counts. The rearrangement joins TRBV25-1 to TRBJ1-4, with 9 bases identical to TRBD1. The V gene end was trimmed by 8 bases and the J gene end by 3 bases; junction bases not matched to a gene: 10. The CDR3 length is 16 residues. Germline values: CDR1 MGHDK, CDR2 SYGVNS. CDR3 sequence: CASGKGGTGPNEKLFF. CDR3 coding DNA: TGTGCCAGCGGAAAAGGTGGGACAGGGCCTAATGAAAAACTGTTTTTT.

The rearrangement links TRBV4-1 to TRBJ1-4, with a possible D match to TRBD1 (5 bases). Trimming removed 4 bases from V and 8 bases from J, with 17 bases in between. The CDR3 sequence is 15 residues long. Germline loops: CDR1 MGHRA, CDR2 YSYEKL. CDR3 sequence: CASSRTWGVDEKLFF. CDR3 nucleotides: TGCGCCAGCAGCCGGACATGGGGCGTAGACGAAAAACTGTTTTTT.

The rearrangement joins TRBV11-2 to TRBJ2-3; possibly TRBD2 for D (5 bases). Germline assignment: CDR1 SGHAT and CDR2 FQNNGV. This CDR3 is built from 16 residues. Trimming removed 2 bases at V and 2 bases at J, with 14 bases between. CDR3 coding DNA: TGTGCCAGCAGCTTAACGTCCGGGGAGAACACAGATACGCAGTATTTT. Its protein product is CASSLTSGENTDTQYF.

In its sample, this clone was seen once. The chain links TRBV29-1 to TRBJ2-7; TRBD2 might be the D (6 bases). This CDR3 has 14 amino acids. Germline CDR1 and CDR2: SQVTM and ANQGSEA. V was pared by 6 bases and J by 2 bases, with 17 bases between. In nucleotides, the CDR3 is TGCAGCGTAGGCGGGGTCAGCTCTACCTACGAGCAGTACTTC. Its translation is CSVGGVSSTYEQYF.

The V and J genes are TRBV29-1 and TRBJ1-6; D ambiguous. Germline V gene sequence: CDR1 SQVTM, CDR2 ANQGSEA. The CDR3 is made up of 10 amino acids. With 7 bases removed from V and 8 bases from J, the gap between germline ends came to 6 bases. The CDR3 sequence: CSATDSPLHF. CDR3 DNA sequence: TGCAGCGCAACAGATTCACCCCTCCACTTT.

This clone appeared once. The V call is TRBV6-5, the J call TRBJ2-5; 9 bases fit TRBD1. V lost 4 bases to trimming and J lost 3 bases; unmatched junction nucleotides: 6. From germline, CDR1 is MNHEY and CDR2 SVGAGI. The CDR3 is 15 residues long. CDR3 amino acids: CASSLQGAREETQYF. CDR3 DNA: TGTGCCAGCAGTTTACAGGGGGCGAGGGAAGAGACCCAGTACTTC.

This clone was found once. The chain links TRBV30 to TRBJ1-5; weak D call: TRBD1 (6 bases). There are 16 residues in the CDR3. CDR1 and CDR2 (germline): GTSNPN, SVGIG (reference sequence). The V end lost 0 bases, the J end lost 3 bases, and 15 bases lay between the germline ends. CDR3: CAWSVPGQGFNQPQHF. CDR3 in DNA: TGTGCCTGGAGTGTACCTGGGCAGGGGTTCAATCAGCCCCAGCATTTT.

The V call is TRBV3-1 (or the pseudogene TRBV3-2), the J call TRBJ1-2; possible D gene TRBD1, 6 bases. The ends were cut back, 3 bases at V and 8 bases at J, with 13 bases in the middle. The CDR3 consists of 13 residues. Germline V gives CDR1 LGHDT, CDR2 YNNKEL (reference sequence). The CDR3 sequence is CASSQMRGGGYTF. The CDR3 DNA reads TGTGCCAGCAGCCAGATGAGAGGGGGAGGCTACACCTTC.

The CDR3, as DNA: TGTGCCAGCAGTTCCTTCGGAGCGGGAAACTATGGCTACACCTTC. It encodes CASSSFGAGNYGYTF. The chain uses TRBV6-5 and TRBJ1-2, with unresolved D. CDR1 is MNHEY, CDR2 SVGAGI, per germline. V was cut by 4 bases and J by 2 bases, with 14 bases left in between. This CDR3 spans 15 amino acids.

The V and J genes are TRBV10-3 and TRBJ1-6; 8 bases fit TRBD1. The CDR3 is 14 residues long. Germline V gene data show CDR1 as ENHRY and CDR2 as SYGVKD. V lost 6 bases, J lost 10 bases, and 8 bases stayed unmatched. The CDR3 loop reads CAISPTGEESPLHF. DNA for the CDR3: TGTGCCATCAGCCCGACAGGGGAGGAGTCACCCCTCCACTTT.

The chain combines TRBV20-1 with TRBJ2-1; TRBD1 might be the D (6 bases). Germline V gene sequence: CDR1 DFQATT, CDR2 SNEGSKA (reference sequence). V was trimmed by 5 bases and J by 9 bases, leaving 11 bases between them. CDR3 length: 11 amino acids. The CDR3 here is CSAAVTGEQFF. The CDR3, as DNA: TGCAGTGCTGCCGTGACAGGTGAGCAGTTCTTC.

This clone was seen a few times. This chain uses TRBV4-1 with TRBJ1-2, with unresolved D. Germline V CDR1 and CDR2: MGHRA, YSYEKL. CDR3 length equals 15 residues. The V gene lost 1 base and the J gene lost 5 bases, with 14 bases spanning the gap. The CDR3 nucleotides read TGCGCCAGCAGCCAAGTTTCGATGGAGAAATATGGCTACACCTTC. Translated, it gives CASSQVSMEKYGYTF.

In regard to this clone: In the same sample, other DNA sequences code for this CDR3. The genes are TRBV7-9 and TRBJ2-1; 7 nucleotides agree with TRBD2. The CDR3 has 14 amino acids. The V gene end was trimmed by 2 bases and the J gene end by 2 bases; junction bases not matched to a gene: 0. Germline CDR1 reads SEHNR; CDR2 reads FQNEAQ (reference sequence). The CDR3 DNA is TGTGCCAGCAGCTTAAGCGGGACCTACAATGAGCAGTTCTTC. As protein: CASSLSGTYNEQFF. The whole variable domain, remainder taken from reference TRBV7-9 and TRBJ2-1, is DTGVSQNPRHKITKRGQNVTFRCDPISEHNRLYWYRQTLGQGPEFLTYFQNEAQLEKSRLLSDRFSAERPKGSFSTLEIQRTEQGDSAMYLCASSLSGTYNEQFFGPGTRLTVL.

V usage is TRBV5-6 and J usage is TRBJ2-7; D unresolved. Trimming stripped 4 bases from V and 2 bases from J, with 10 bases between. This CDR3 is built from 13 residues. CDR1 SGHDT and CDR2 YYEEEE come from the germline V gene. The CDR3 loop reads CASSTLGTYEQYF. The CDR3 nucleotides are TGTGCCAGCAGCACCTTGGGCACCTACGAGCAGTACTTC. The full variable domain, its missing parts supplied by reference TRBV5-6 and TRBJ2-7, is DAGVTQSPTHLIKTRGQQVTLRCSPKSGHDTVSWYQQALGQGPQFIFQYYEEEERQRGNFPDRFSGHQFPNYSSELNVNALLLGDSALYLCASSTLGTYEQYFGPGTRLTVT.

The chain uses TRBV3-1 (or the pseudogene TRBV3-2) and TRBJ2-7, with TRBD1 matching 7 bases. CDR3 size: 15 residues. J gave up 5 bases and V 0 bases, and 7 bases lay outside the gene matches. In germline, CDR1 is LGHDT, CDR2 YNNKEL (reference sequence). The chain's CDR3 is CASSQDLHRGNEQYF. DNA of the CDR3: TGTGCCAGCAGCCAAGATTTGCACAGGGGAAACGAGCAGTACTTC.

The CDR3, as DNA: TGTGCCAGCAGCCGCGGACAGGGGGATAATGGCTACACCTTC. This sequence encodes CASSRGQGDNGYTF. The chain links TRBV7-9 to TRBJ1-2, with 10 bases lining up with TRBD1. This CDR3 is built from 14 residues. Germline CDR1 SEHNR, CDR2 FQNEAQ (reference sequence). V lost 5 bases, J lost 6 bases, and 6 bases stayed unmatched.